The 30 T cell receptor beta chains below all came from one sample that was sequenced in a study of blood T cell repertoires in COVID-19. Generated by immunoSEQ multiplex PCR, the TCRdb table keeps only in-frame clones and is missing some. The sample consists of 15,000 to 17,000 clones, 82% of them appearing once. The sample consisted of peripheral blood. The receptors derive from a man of 80 years or more with active or convalescent COVID-19.

V gene TRBV3-1 (or the pseudogene TRBV3-2) combines with J gene TRBJ1-5, with unresolved D. CDR3 length: 15 amino acids. Germline values: CDR1 LGHDT, CDR2 YNNKEL (reference sequence). Trimming left V 0 bases short and J 1 base short, with 7 bases between. CDR3 DNA sequence: TGTGCCAGCAGCCAAGACGGTTCGAGCAATCAGCCCCAGCATTTT. Translating it yields CASSQDGSSNQPQHF.

The genes are TRBV30 and TRBJ1-1; D is undetermined. The CDR3 consists of 11 residues. CDR1 and CDR2 (germline): GTSNPN, SVGIG (reference sequence). With 5 bases removed from V and 4 bases from J, the gap between germline ends came to 8 bases. CDR3 residues: CAWARVTEAFF. In DNA form, the CDR3 reads TGTGCCTGGGCGAGGGTCACTGAAGCTTTCTTT.

CDR3 sequence reads: CSVGGTYETQYF. CDR3 coding DNA: TGCAGCGTTGGTGGTACATACGAGACCCAGTACTTC. The J gene is TRBJ2-5, the V gene TRBV29-1; no clear D gene. CDR3 length equals 12 residues. Between the trimmed V and J ends, which lost 4 bases and 5 bases, there was a span of 11 bases. CDR1 is SQVTM, CDR2 ANQGSEA, per germline. Looking up the rest from reference TRBV29-1 and TRBJ2-5 gives the full variable domain: SAVISQKPSRDICQRGTSLTIQCQVDSQVTMMFWYRQQPGQSLTLIATANQGSEATYESGFVIDKFPISRPNLTFSTLTVSNMSPEDSSIYLCSVGGTYETQYFGPGTRLLVL.

The V and J genes are TRBV5-1 and TRBJ1-1, with D possibly being TRBD1 (5 bases). Germline lookup yields CDR1 SGHRS and CDR2 YFSETQ. V was pared by 5 bases and J by 2 bases, with 13 bases between. There are 14 residues in the CDR3. CDR3: CASRPDRHNTEAFF. Here the CDR3 DNA reads TGCGCCAGCAGGCCTGACAGACACAACACTGAAGCTTTCTTT. The full variable domain, its missing parts supplied by reference TRBV5-1 and TRBJ1-1, is KAGVTQTPRYLIKTRGQQVTLSCSPISGHRSVSWYQQTPGQGLQFLFEYFSETQRNKGNFPGRFSGRQFSNSRSEMNVSTLELGDSALYLCASRPDRHNTEAFFGQGTRLTVV.

This chain connects TRBV6-5 to TRBJ1-1, with D unresolved. Germline CDR1 and CDR2: MNHEY and SVGAGI. Trimming left V 6 bases short and J 0 bases short, with 11 bases between. The length of the CDR3 is 14 residues. As DNA, the CDR3 is TGTGCCAGCAGCCCCAACAGATTGAACACTGAAGCTTTCTTT. This sequence encodes CASSPNRLNTEAFF.

This chain joins TRBV27 and TRBJ2-5; TRBD2 matches at 7 bases. In germline, CDR1 is MNHEY, CDR2 SMNVEV (reference sequence). The CDR3 consists of 16 residues. V shed 2 bases, J shed 4 bases, and the junction held 10 bases outside the gene matches. CDR3 sequence: CASSLGSGGGLETQYF. The CDR3 coding sequence is TGTGCCAGCAGTTTAGGCTCGGGGGGTGGATTAGAGACCCAGTACTTC.

V usage is TRBV10-3 and J usage is TRBJ2-6; unclear D gene. The V gene lost 2 bases and the J gene lost 0 bases, with 8 bases spanning the gap. This CDR3 is built from 16 residues. Germline V gives CDR1 ENHRY, CDR2 SYGVKD. The CDR3: CAISESGSSGANVLTF. CDR3 nucleotide sequence: TGTGCCATCAGTGAGAGTGGCTCCTCTGGGGCCAACGTCCTGACTTTC.

J is TRBJ2-7 and V is TRBV19; TRBD1 matches at 8 bases. The trim removed 3 bases at V and 3 bases at J, leaving 10 bases unmatched. Germline V gene lookup returns CDR1 LNHDA and CDR2 SQIVND (reference sequence). The CDR3 sequence is 16 residues long. CDR3 amino acids: CASSMDGTGKNYEQYF. Here the CDR3 DNA reads TGTGCCAGTAGTATGGATGGGACAGGTAAAAACTACGAGCAGTACTTC.

This chain joins TRBV19 and TRBJ2-7; 7 nucleotides align to TRBD1. CDR1 LNHDA and CDR2 SQIVND come from the germline V gene (reference sequence). Unmatched junction bases numbered 2, after V lost 3 bases and J lost 0 bases. CDR3 length equals 14 residues. The CDR3 coding sequence is TGTGCCAGTAGTATCGGGGACAGCTCCTACGAGCAGTACTTC. Protein: CASSIGDSSYEQYF.

This chain links TRBV10-3 with TRBJ2-2; 7 bases agree with TRBD2. Germline V gene sequence: CDR1 ENHRY, CDR2 SYGVKD. Trimming at V came to 8 bases and at J to 6 bases, leaving 6 bases not matched to a gene. The CDR3 totals 13 residues. The CDR3 DNA follows: TGTGCCATCCACCGGGGGGACCCCGGGGAGCTGTTTTTT. This sequence encodes CAIHRGDPGELFF.

The chain recombines TRBV18 with TRBJ2-7; D gene ambiguous. Per the germline V gene, CDR1 is KGHSH and CDR2 is LQKENI. The V end lost 2 bases, the J end lost 3 bases, and 8 bases lay between the germline ends. The CDR3 loop spans 13 amino acids. For the CDR3, the DNA is TGTGCCAGCTCACCAGAGACATACTACGAGCAGTACTTC. Its protein product is CASSPETYYEQYF.

The V call is TRBV30, the J call TRBJ1-3; D remains unclear. The CDR3 is 12 amino acids. CDR1 and CDR2 (germline): GTSNPN, SVGIG (reference sequence). Trimming stripped 4 bases from V and 3 bases from J, with 7 bases between. The CDR3 protein is CAWNNGGNTIYF. The CDR3 bases are TGTGCCTGGAATAACGGTGGAAACACCATATATTTT.

This clone was seen a few times. The chain combines TRBV5-6 with TRBJ1-2; TRBD1 matches at 7 bases. The CDR3 loop spans 14 amino acids. Germline V gives CDR1 SGHDT, CDR2 YYEEEE. J lost 6 bases, V lost 4 bases, and 9 bases had no gene match. The chain's CDR3 is CASSPTGTEDGYTF. CDR3 coding DNA: TGTGCCAGCAGCCCGACCGGGACAGAGGATGGCTACACCTTC. The variable domain in full, completed from reference TRBV5-6 and TRBJ1-2, reads DAGVTQSPTHLIKTRGQQVTLRCSPKSGHDTVSWYQQALGQGPQFIFQYYEEEERQRGNFPDRFSGHQFPNYSSELNVNALLLGDSALYLCASSPTGTEDGYTFGSGTRLTVV.

The gene calls are TRBV4-3 and TRBJ1-5, with D maybe TRBD1 (6 bases). The germline V gene has CDR1 LGHNA and CDR2 YSLEER. CDR3 length equals 14 residues. Trimming took 4 bases from V and 5 from J, leaving 12 bases between them. CDR3 amino acids: CASSRLRGDQPQHF. The CDR3 DNA reads as TGCGCCAGCAGCCGGCTCAGGGGTGATCAGCCCCAGCATTTT.

This chain uses TRBV4-2 with TRBJ2-1; TRBD2 aligns across 7 bases. V lost 4 bases to trimming and J lost 1 base; unmatched junction nucleotides: 4. The CDR3 has 15 amino acids. Germline lookup yields CDR1 LGHNA and CDR2 YNFKEQ. CDR3 nucleotide sequence: TGTGCCAGCAGCCCGGGACTAATTTCCTACAATGAGCAGTTCTTC. Protein: CASSPGLISYNEQFF.

This chain uses TRBV28 with TRBJ2-6; D may be TRBD2 (6 bases). The ends were cut back, 5 bases at V and 3 bases at J, with 11 bases in the middle. This CDR3 is built from 15 residues. Germline CDR1 MDHEN, CDR2 SYDVKM. The CDR3 nucleotides are TGTGCCAGCAGTCCCGCCGGGGGTGGGGCCAACGTCCTGACTTTC. It codes for CASSPAGGGANVLTF. The variable domain in full, with the rest retrieved from reference TRBV28 and TRBJ2-6, is DVKVTQSSRYLVKRTGEKVFLECVQDMDHENMFWYRQDPGLGLRLIYFSYDVKMKEKGDIPEGYSVSREKKERFSLILESASTNQTSMYLCASSPAGGGANVLTFGAGSRLTVL.

The table lists this clone with a count of one. The J gene is TRBJ1-6, the V gene TRBV27, with D perhaps matching TRBD1 (6 bases). The CDR3 sequence is 14 residues long. The V and J ends lost 6 bases and 8 bases respectively, with 14 bases between them. The germline V gene encodes CDR1 MNHEY and CDR2 SMNVEV (reference sequence). The CDR3 is CASRGAEWDSPLHF. CDR3 bases: TGTGCCAGCAGGGGGGCGGAGTGGGATTCACCCCTCCACTTT.

This sequence joins TRBV3-1 (or the pseudogene TRBV3-2) and TRBJ1-1, with D tentatively TRBD1 (6 bases). With 6 bases removed from V and 2 bases from J, the gap between germline ends came to 16 bases. CDR3 length equals 15 residues. Germline V lookup: CDR1 LGHDT, CDR2 YNNKEL (reference sequence). The DNA for the CDR3 is TGTGCCAGCAGAGACAGGTTTACATTTAACACTGAAGCTTTCTTT. It encodes CASRDRFTFNTEAFF.

The chain carries TRBV5-3 and TRBJ2-7, with TRBD2 matching over 8 bases. TRBV5-3 is given ORF status, its function remaining uncertain. This CDR3 comprises 18 residues. J was trimmed by 0 bases and V by 4 bases; bases with no gene match: 15. In DNA form, the CDR3 reads TGTGCCAGAAGCCCGGGGACGGGAGAGCGGGGGAACTCCTACGAGCAGTACTTC. This sequence encodes CARSPGTGERGNSYEQYF.

The V call is TRBV28, the J call TRBJ2-7; D is undetermined. Trimming pared 6 bases from V and 2 bases from J, leaving 14 bases between. CDR1 MDHEN and CDR2 SYDVKM come from the germline V gene. The CDR3 runs to 14 residues. The CDR3, as DNA: TGTGCCAGCAGCTCGATTAGAGTGGCCTACGAGCAGTACTTC. The encoded protein is CASSSIRVAYEQYF.

This clone was observed a single time. The chain couples TRBV6-6 to TRBJ2-2; D possibly corresponds to TRBD1 (5 bases). V gave up 6 bases and J gave up 4 bases, with 15 bases separating them. The CDR3 spans 15 residues. CDR1 is MNHNY and CDR2 is SVGAGI in the germline V gene (reference sequence). The CDR3 is CASSPAGQVTGELFF. The CDR3 DNA reads TGTGCCAGCAGCCCCGCCGGACAAGTCACCGGGGAGCTGTTTTTT.

This chain connects TRBV19 to TRBJ1-1, with 9 positions matching TRBD1. Germline CDR1 and CDR2: LNHDA and SQIVND (reference sequence). The CDR3 runs to 16 residues. The junction had 9 bases not matched to a gene; V was cut back by 6 bases and J by 1 base. The DNA of the CDR3 is TGTGCCAGTAGCAAACAGGGGGCCTATCCGAACACTGAAGCTTTCTTT. It specifies CASSKQGAYPNTEAFF.

V is TRBV10-3 and J is TRBJ2-2; D remains unclear. The CDR3 contains 15 residues. Trimming took off 6 bases at V and 0 bases at J, with 11 bases between the two ends. Germline V gives CDR1 ENHRY, CDR2 SYGVKD. The CDR3 sequence is CAISRQQTNTGELFF. The CDR3 coding sequence is TGTGCCATCAGCCGACAACAAACGAACACCGGGGAGCTGTTTTTT.

The chain employs TRBV3-1 (or the pseudogene TRBV3-2) and TRBJ2-5; 8 bases agree with TRBD2. CDR3 size: 15 residues. The V gene end was trimmed by 0 bases and the J gene end by 3 bases; junction bases not matched to a gene: 3. CDR1 and CDR2 (germline): LGHDT, YNNKEL (reference sequence). CDR3 DNA sequence: TGTGCCAGCAGCCAAGATCCGACTAGCGAAGAGACCCAGTACTTC. Its translation: CASSQDPTSEETQYF.

The rearrangement uses TRBV6-1 and TRBJ1-6; a possible D gene is TRBD1 (6 bases). V was clipped by 0 bases and J by 2 bases, with 11 bases between them. CDR1 is MNHNS, CDR2 SASEGT, per germline. This CDR3 is 17 amino acids long. The CDR3 sequence is CASSEALGGPYNSPLHF. In nucleotides, the CDR3 is TGTGCCAGCAGTGAAGCGCTGGGGGGGCCCTATAATTCACCCCTCCACTTT.

The chain employs TRBV5-4 and TRBJ2-3; 10 bases align to TRBD2. Looked up from germline, CDR1 is SGHNT and CDR2 is YYREEE (reference sequence). The CDR3 has 15 amino acids. The J segment lost 2 bases and the V segment lost 2 bases, leaving 2 bases of the junction unmatched. In DNA, the CDR3 is TGTGCCAGCAGCTTACTAGCGGGGAACACAGATACGCAGTATTTT. It is translated as CASSLLAGNTDTQYF.

V and J are TRBV11-2 and TRBJ2-3; tentatively, D is TRBD2 (5 bases). There are 14 residues in the CDR3. V was clipped by 4 bases and J by 4 bases, with 12 bases between them. Germline CDR1 is SGHAT and CDR2 is FQNNGV. CDR3 loop: CASSSNLGADTQYF. The DNA for the CDR3 is TGTGCCAGCAGCTCGAACCTCGGGGCAGATACGCAGTATTTT. The whole variable domain, filled in from reference TRBV11-2 and TRBJ2-3, reads EAGVAQSPRYKIIEKRQSVAFWCNPISGHATLYWYQQILGQGPKLLIQFQNNGVVDDSQLPKDRFSAERLKGVDSTLKIQPAKLEDSAVYLCASSSNLGADTQYFGPGTRLTVL.

This chain connects TRBV7-9 to TRBJ2-1, with D perhaps matching TRBD1 (6 bases). V shed 6 bases and J shed 0 bases, with 12 bases lying between them. The CDR3 contains 15 residues. CDR1 is SEHNR, CDR2 FQNEAQ, per germline (reference sequence). CDR3 in DNA: TGTGCCAGCAGACAACGAGGGGGCTCCTACAATGAGCAGTTCTTC. This codes for CASRQRGGSYNEQFF.

The rearrangement links TRBV5-1 to TRBJ2-5, with TRBD1 identical over 7 bases. CDR1 SGHRS and CDR2 YFSETQ come from the germline V gene. V lost 5 bases and J lost 2; bases outside the gene matches: 9. The CDR3 sequence is 15 residues long. CDR3 sequence (DNA): TGCGCCAGCAGGAGCACAGGGGCCATTCAAGAGACCCAGTACTTC. Protein: CASRSTGAIQETQYF.

The chain is built from TRBV7-2 and TRBJ2-7; D is undetermined. The V end was cut by 5 bases, the J end by 0 bases, with 5 bases between. The germline gives CDR1 SGHTA, CDR2 FQGNSA. CDR3 length equals 12 residues. CDR3 DNA sequence: TGTGCCAGCAGCCCGAGCTCCTACGAGCAGTACTTC. Translated: CASSPSSYEQYF. Combining the CDR3 with reference TRBV7-2 and TRBJ2-7 gives the whole variable domain GAGVSQSPSNKVTEKGKDVELRCDPISGHTALYWYRQSLGQGLEFLIYFQGNSAPDKSGLPSDRFSAERTGGSVSTLTIQRTQQEDSAVYLCASSPSSYEQYFGPGTRLTVT.